The clone carrying this T cell receptor beta chain turned up a few times. Germline V gives CDR1 LNHDA, CDR2 SQIVND (reference sequence). Between the trimmed V and J ends, which lost 2 bases and 8 bases, there was a span of 9 bases. The CDR3 extends over 12 amino acids. Per the original methods: It was from reference gene primer amplification that nucleated cell counts were estimated. Assay: immunoSEQ multiplex PCR; the TCRdb copy retains only in-frame clones and omits some. That table supplies the V and J calls and clone size; D and trimming were determined from the DNA. The data show roughly 74,000 clones, roughly 90% seen once. This sample is part of a study of blood T cell repertoires in COVID-19. Across the whole study: Italy, Spain and the United States were the sources of the convalescent and acute COVID-19 samples. From T cells, B-cell-depleted T cells, or PBMCs came the material, which was cDNA or gDNA.

V gene TRBV19 combines with J gene TRBJ1-1, with D unresolved. This clonotype originated in a man in his 70s with active or convalescent COVID-19. The sample taken for sequencing was peripheral blood. For the CDR3, the DNA is TGTGCCAGTAGTATAAGGGAGACAGAAGCTTTCTTT. This encodes CASSIRETEAFF.